A selection of T cell receptor beta chains follows, all from one sample in a study of blood T cell repertoires in COVID-19. This table comes from immunoSEQ multiplex PCR, and its TCRdb copy is limited to in-frame clones, with some not included. This table has under 200,000 clones, around 87% appearing once. The sequenced sample consisted of peripheral blood. These receptors were obtained from a woman in her sixties or seventies with COVID-19, enrolled during active disease. CDR3s include the opening cysteine and the closing phenylalanine or tryptophan. Fields, in order: D gene, J gene, V gene, clone size, CDR3 length, CDR3 protein, CDR3 DNA. D genes are given only for firm matches. Clone size is given for some rows only: seen once, a few or many times, or a class if the clone is expanded.

TRBD1	TRBJ1-5	TRBV30	NA	14	CAWSTGTVNQPQHF	TGTGCCTGGAGTACAGGGACAGTCAATCAGCCCCAGCATTTT
NA	TRBJ2-3	TRBV5-4	NA	14	CASSGGAVADTQYF	TGTGCCAGCAGCGGGGGGGCCGTGGCAGATACGCAGTATTTT
NA	TRBJ1-2	TRBV2	NA	15	CASSEAGWSPRGYTF	TGTGCCAGCAGTGAAGCTGGGTGGAGCCCTAGGGGCTACACCTTC
NA	TRBJ2-1	TRBV6-5	NA	15	CASSYESRRLDEQFF	TGTGCCAGCAGTTACGAGTCCCGCAGGTTGGATGAGCAGTTCTTC
TRBD2	TRBJ2-5	TRBV29-1	NA	13	CSVRLAGSETQYF	TGCAGCGTTAGACTAGCGGGGAGTGAGACCCAGTACTTC
NA	TRBJ1-4	TRBV30	once	15	CAWTFGAGLNEKLFF	TGTGCCTGGACCTTTGGGGCAGGGCTTAATGAAAAACTGTTTTTT
NA	TRBJ1-1	TRBV7-6	NA	13	CASSVGMNTEAFF	TGTGCCAGCAGTGTCGGGATGAACACTGAAGCTTTCTTT
NA	TRBJ1-2	TRBV5-4	NA	15	CASSPQGTANYGYTF	TGTGCCAGCAGCCCACAAGGGACTGCTAACTATGGCTACACCTTC
NA	TRBJ1-1	TRBV5-1	NA	14	CASRRDSQNTEAFF	TGCGCCAGCAGGCGCGACAGCCAGAACACTGAAGCTTTCTTT
NA	TRBJ2-5	TRBV2	NA	12	CASSDYQETQYF	TGTGCCAGCAGTGACTATCAAGAGACCCAGTACTTC
TRBD1	TRBJ2-2	TRBV3-1/TRBV3-2	NA	17	CASSPLSGTGVTGELFF	TGTGCCAGCAGCCCCCTCTCCGGGACAGGTGTCACCGGGGAGCTGTTTTTT
TRBD1	TRBJ1-5	TRBV6-2/TRBV6-3	NA	16	CASSYSGTASNQPQHF	TGTGCCAGCAGTTACTCAGGGACAGCTAGCAATCAGCCCCAGCATTTT
NA	TRBJ2-7	TRBV6-5	NA	13	CASTREGAYEQYF	TGTGCCAGCACGAGGGAGGGGGCCTACGAGCAGTACTTC
TRBD1	TRBJ1-5	TRBV5-6	few	16	CASSLWGQGLSQPQHF	TGTGCCAGCAGCTTGTGGGGACAGGGGTTGAGTCAGCCCCAGCATTTT
NA	TRBJ2-1	TRBV5-1	NA	15	CASSLQGGSYNEQFF	TGCGCCAGCAGCTTGCAAGGGGGATCCTACAATGAGCAGTTCTTC
NA	TRBJ1-6	TRBV28	NA	15	CASSLSGAYNSPLHF	TGTGCCAGCAGTTTATCAGGGGCCTATAATTCACCCCTCCACTTT
TRBD2	TRBJ2-2	TRBV7-2	NA	14	CASITTSGSGELFF	TGTGCCAGCATCACGACTAGCGGGAGCGGGGAGCTGTTTTTT
NA	TRBJ1-5	TRBV19	NA	13	CASSNPGVQPQHF	TGTGCCAGTAGTAACCCAGGGGTTCAGCCCCAGCATTTT
NA	TRBJ2-3	TRBV5-1	NA	14	CASSYRDTTDTQYF	TGCGCCAGCAGCTATCGGGACACCACAGATACGCAGTATTTT
TRBD2	TRBJ2-5	TRBV3-1/TRBV3-2	once	17	CASSQDGAGVLGETQYF	TGTGCCAGCAGCCAAGATGGAGCGGGGGTGCTCGGGGAGACCCAGTACTTC
NA	TRBJ1-2	TRBV3-1/TRBV3-2	NA	13	CASSQGTTDGYTF	TGTGCCAGCAGCCAAGGGACAACGGATGGCTACACCTTC
NA	TRBJ1-5	TRBV2	few	14	CASSKGRSNQPQHF	TGTGCCAGCAGTAAAGGGAGAAGCAATCAGCCCCAGCATTTT